This is a list of T cell receptor beta chains from one sample in a study of cytotoxic CD8 clonotypes in ibrutinib-treated CLL. The data were produced by immunoSEQ multiplex PCR, yet TCRdb's version contains in-frame clones alone and is incomplete. Of 150,000 to 200,000 clones listed, 70% to 85% are singletons. This specimen consisted of PBMCs, obtained after 12 months of ibrutinib treatment. The source is a human donor with chronic lymphocytic leukemia. Both conserved end residues are trimmed from each CDR3. Each record gives: V gene, CDR3 length, CDR3 protein.

TRBV5-1,13,ASRQDPSYNSPLH
TRBV7-6,12,ASSLETGANVLT
TRBV7-2,14,ASSPYADRGPGGYT
TRBV29-1,13,SVSLAGGNTGELF
TRBV4-3,14,ASSQEPQVLTDTQY
TRBV4-2,15,ASSLPATGLANYGYT
TRBV14,12,ASSLAGGVNEQF
TRBV19,14,ASSIGGVANTGELF
TRBV27,16,ATLTLSPGRPMNTEAF
TRBV18,13,ASSPMGQGDEKLF
TRBV14,11,ASSPGLGYGYT
TRBV7-2,14,ASSLEGTSGRYEQY
TRBV30,9,AAGGTGEQF
TRBV4-3,11,ASSQFGSSTQY
TRBV5-1,14,ASSFPPGTVSYEQY
TRBV15,10,ATSRDSYTQY
TRBV18,11,ASSSGANTEAF
TRBV11-2,10,ASQKPYNEQF
TRBV5-1,15,ASSSGSGRARSGELF
TRBV10-2,12,ASRLAQGVHGYT
TRBV9,11,ASSVALQETQY
TRBV5-6,11,ASSLGQVEKLF
TRBV18,15,ASSPGSGGGATGELF
TRBV7-2,12,ASSSSGPSYEQY
TRBV6-5,11,ASRTDGNTEAF
TRBV2,13,ASSATKAVGEKLF
TRBV5-5,13,ASSPLTGEYNEQF
TRBV21-1,15,ASSPRVGYPSSYEQY
TRBV10-3,14,ASSEGWGGAAVEQY
TRBV7-2,12,ASSLRQGSYGYT
TRBV5-4,14,ASSLLITGDTGELF
TRBV9,11,ASSVDGTYEQY
TRBV28,10,ASSLANYGYT
TRBV19,13,ASSSGPNSNQPQH
TRBV12-5,11,ASGDYSTDTQY
TRBV19,12,ASSIGGGRRGYT
TRBV11-2,16,ASSLASGRLAVYNEQF
TRBV7-9,10,ASSLDGQPQH
TRBV19,12,ASSKGRINTEAF
TRBV6-5,13,ASSYGTAVGYGYT
TRBV28,9,ASGGSNTIY
TRBV11-2,11,ASSLVLRTEQF
TRBV28,11,ASSLGGLNEQF
TRBV27,11,ASSRDRDNEQF
TRBV28,11,ASTPDGNQPQH
TRBV5-1,13,ASSLLGGRADTQY
TRBV5-5,15,ASSLGGPLQGSYEQY
TRBV10-3,13,AISTQRDRTDTQY
TRBV28,13,ASRMTGTGDREQY
TRBV7-6,13,ASSFWTGDNTEAF
TRBV4-3,16,ASSQDLPGVPSTGELF
TRBV9,12,ASSVVQGSGELF
TRBV11-2,12,ASSLASGTYEQY
TRBV5-8,12,ASSLVGQNYEQY
TRBV19,11,ASSIWGKPEAF
TRBV5-1,12,ASSLGQGGSGYT